These 14 T cell receptor beta chains were sequenced from one sample in a study of T cell repertoires in cytomegalovirus infection. Each CDR3 protein gets one entry after TCRdb re-called the reads with MiXCR. The table shows about 220,000 distinct CDR3 sequences, with 30% to 45% occurring only once. Antigens of these TCRs are unknown. The sequencing here drew on CD8+ T cells from cultured PBMCs, taken from culture after CMV antigen stimulation. Every receptor here comes from a human donor in good health (CMV status not recorded). Some clones in this sample may be carry-over from other donors' samples.

V and J are TRBV10-3 and TRBJ2-7, with D hard to call. In germline, CDR1 is ENHRY, CDR2 SYGVKD. V was pared by 3 bases and J by 0 bases, with 12 bases between. This CDR3 is built from 15 residues. CDR3 DNA: TGTGCCATCAGTGAACCGGGCCTTATCTCCTACGAGCAGTACTTC. This encodes CAISEPGLISYEQYF.

V and J are TRBV6-4 and TRBJ1-1, with 9 bases matching TRBD1. Germline loops: CDR1 MRHNA, CDR2 SNTAGT. Losses at the gene ends were 7 bases for V and 3 bases for J; bases not matched to a gene: 6. The CDR3 loop spans 14 amino acids. CDR3 residues: CASKNRGQDTEAFF. CDR3 nucleotides: TGTGCCAGCAAAAACAGGGGGCAGGACACTGAAGCTTTCTTT.

This chain links TRBV2 with TRBJ2-5; 12 nucleotides line up with TRBD2. The CDR3 loop spans 15 amino acids. Germline CDR1 is SNHLY and CDR2 is FYNNEI. With V trimmed by 7 bases and J by 3 bases, 6 bases remained unmatched. CDR3 sequence (DNA): TGTGCCAGCATCATGACTAGCGGGGGTGAAGAGACCCAGTACTTC. Its translation: CASIMTSGGEETQYF.

The chain recombines TRBV7-6 with TRBJ2-4; no firm D call. The CDR3 is made up of 14 amino acids. V lost 2 bases and J lost 1, with 6 bases in between. The germline CDR1 and CDR2 sequences are SGHVS and FNYEAQ. CDR3 loop: CASSLQVAKNIQYF. The DNA for the CDR3 is TGTGCCAGCAGCTTACAGGTCGCCAAAAACATTCAGTACTTC.

This clonotype was observed a handful of times. The chain links TRBV11-2 to TRBJ2-3; no clear D. CDR3 length equals 12 residues. V was cut by 5 bases and J by 6 bases, with 9 bases left in between. Looked up from germline, CDR1 is SGHAT and CDR2 is FQNNGV. CDR3 amino acids: CASSRPLDTQYF. The CDR3 nucleotides read TGTGCCAGCAGCCGCCCCCTCGATACGCAGTATTTT.

This chain joins TRBV9 and TRBJ2-5, with D maybe TRBD1 (5 bases). Germline assignment: CDR1 SGDLS and CDR2 YYNGEE. V was shortened by 1 base and J by 4 bases, with 17 bases between the two germline ends. This CDR3 contains 16 residues. CDR3 coding DNA: TGTGCCAGCAGCGTACAGGGTAGCAGTTTTTCAGAGACCCAGTACTTC. This encodes CASSVQGSSFSETQYF.

The gene calls are TRBV27 and TRBJ2-2; 14 nucleotides line up with TRBD2. The CDR3 runs 21 residues. V trimming: 11 bases; J trimming: 0 bases; junction bases outside the gene matches: 20. Germline CDR1 reads MNHEY; CDR2 reads SMNVEV (reference sequence). The CDR3 DNA is TGTGCCGCGGGACTAGCGGGGGCGCCTGACTCGCTAATTCCGAACACCGGGGAGCTGTTTTTT. It encodes CAAGLAGAPDSLIPNTGELFF.

The V call is TRBV4-2, the J call TRBJ2-7; D is perhaps TRBD1 (5 bases). The CDR3 length is 17 residues. Trimming removed 0 bases from V and 0 bases from J, with 15 bases in between. Germline V gene sequence: CDR1 LGHNA, CDR2 YNFKEQ. The CDR3: CASSQDRQGIGSYEQYF. CDR3 in DNA: TGTGCCAGCAGCCAAGATCGGCAGGGAATTGGCTCCTACGAGCAGTACTTC.

The chain combines TRBV7-9 with TRBJ2-1; 7 bases are shared with TRBD1. Germline assignment: CDR1 SEHNR and CDR2 FQNEAQ (reference sequence). J lost 10 bases, V lost 3 bases, and 12 bases had no gene match. The CDR3 consists of 15 residues. The CDR3 loop reads CASSFQRGLVEEQFF. CDR3 coding DNA: TGTGCCAGCAGCTTCCAAAGGGGGCTAGTTGAGGAGCAGTTCTTC.

The table lists this clonotype with a count of one. This chain connects TRBV19 to TRBJ2-1; perhaps D is TRBD1 or TRBD2 (6 bases each). Germline V CDR1 and CDR2: LNHDA, SQIVND (reference sequence). The CDR3 has 15 residues. V lost 5 bases, J lost 4 bases, and 15 bases lay in between. The CDR3 spells CASSFGGGGYNEQFF. The CDR3 bases are TGTGCCAGTAGTTTTGGAGGAGGGGGATACAATGAGCAGTTCTTC. The variable domain in full, completed from reference TRBV19 and TRBJ2-1, reads DGGITQSPKYLFRKEGQNVTLSCEQNLNHDAMYWYRQDPGQGLRLIYYSQIVNDFQKGDIAEGYSVSREKKESFPLTVTSAQKNPTAFYLCASSFGGGGYNEQFFGPGTRLTVL.

The J gene is TRBJ1-1, the V gene TRBV10-2; the match to TRBD1 covers 10 bases. Germline-derived CDR1 and CDR2 are WSHSY and SAAADI. The J segment lost 1 base and the V segment lost 4 bases, leaving 6 bases of the junction unmatched. The CDR3 sequence is 16 residues long. In DNA, the CDR3 is TGCGCCAGCAGTGGGACTGGACAGGGGGAGAACACTGAAGCTTTCTTT. Protein sequence: CASSGTGQGENTEAFF.

The V and J genes are TRBV9 and TRBJ2-6; D is perhaps TRBD1 or TRBD2 (5 bases each). This CDR3 contains 16 residues. V shed 4 bases and J shed 2 bases, with 13 bases lying between them. Germline V lookup: CDR1 SGDLS, CDR2 YYNGEE. CDR3 amino acids: CASSPGTPAGANVLTF. As DNA, the CDR3 is TGTGCCAGCAGCCCGGGGACCCCGGCTGGGGCCAACGTCCTGACTTTC.

The genes are TRBV28 and TRBJ1-1; 7 bases line up with TRBD1. CDR1 is MDHEN, CDR2 SYDVKM, per germline. The V and J ends lost 4 bases and 4 bases, in that order; junction bases with no gene match: 6. This CDR3 is 14 amino acids long. The CDR3 sequence is CASSSTRGFTEAFF. The CDR3 DNA sequence: TGTGCCAGCAGTTCCACCAGGGGGTTCACTGAAGCTTTCTTT.

The rearrangement joins TRBV7-2 to TRBJ2-7; TRBD2 agrees at 7 bases. Germline trimming cut 4 bases from V and 0 bases from J; bases unmatched to any gene: 6. Germline V lookup: CDR1 SGHTA, CDR2 FQGNSA. This CDR3 spans 15 amino acids. The CDR3 coding sequence is TGTGCCAGCAGCTCCGGACTAGACAGCTCCTACGAGCAGTACTTC. It is translated as CASSSGLDSSYEQYF.